This T cell receptor beta chain emerged from a study of cytomegalovirus exposure and HLA in healthy donors. PCR was performed using 60 Vbeta and 13 Jbeta primers. Libraries were prepared by immunoSEQ multiplex PCR; TCRdb keeps only in-frame clonotypes and omits some of them. Of about 150,000 clones listed, around four fifths are singletons. This CDR3 spans 14 amino acids. The ends lost 3 bases at V and 5 bases at J; junction bases unmatched: 4. Per the germline V gene, CDR1 is SEHNR and CDR2 is FQNEAQ (reference sequence). What was sequenced was PBMCs. V gene TRBV7-9 combines with J gene TRBJ1-5; TRBD1 aligns across 7 bases. The origin of this receptor is a woman aged 45-65 years in good health and CMV-seropositive. CDR3 DNA: TGTGCCAGCAGCTTGGGACAGTCTGATCAGCCCCAGCATTTT. Protein product: CASSLGQSDQPQHF.